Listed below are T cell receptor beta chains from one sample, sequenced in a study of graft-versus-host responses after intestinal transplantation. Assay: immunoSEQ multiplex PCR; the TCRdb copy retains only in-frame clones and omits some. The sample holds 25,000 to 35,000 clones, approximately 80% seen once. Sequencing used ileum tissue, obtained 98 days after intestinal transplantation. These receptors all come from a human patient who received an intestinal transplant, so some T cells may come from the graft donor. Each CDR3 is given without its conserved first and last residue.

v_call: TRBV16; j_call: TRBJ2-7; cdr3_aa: ASSQGTAYEQY
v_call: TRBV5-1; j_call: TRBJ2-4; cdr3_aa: ASSPGGHGLSINIQY
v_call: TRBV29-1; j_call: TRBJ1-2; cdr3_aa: SVEGGEYGYT
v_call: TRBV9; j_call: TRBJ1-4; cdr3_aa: ASSADRGSEKLF
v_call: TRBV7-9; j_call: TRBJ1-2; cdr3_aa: ASSLLGRDYGYT
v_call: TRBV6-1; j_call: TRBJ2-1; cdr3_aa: ASSILASGENEQF
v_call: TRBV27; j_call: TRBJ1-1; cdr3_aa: ASRPTGSRAEAF
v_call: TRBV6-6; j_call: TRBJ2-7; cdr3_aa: ASSSTGYSSYEQY
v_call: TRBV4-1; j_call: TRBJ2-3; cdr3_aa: ASSQDSWTGGTDTQY
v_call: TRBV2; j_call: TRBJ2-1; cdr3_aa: ASLRAYNEQF
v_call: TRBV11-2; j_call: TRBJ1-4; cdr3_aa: ASSLSGGTEKLF
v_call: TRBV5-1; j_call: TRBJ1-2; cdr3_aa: ASSHRAVNYGYT
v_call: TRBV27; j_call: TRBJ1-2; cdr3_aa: ASSWLGQGPQSGYT
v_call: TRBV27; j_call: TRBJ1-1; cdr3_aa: ASSLWGRNTEAF
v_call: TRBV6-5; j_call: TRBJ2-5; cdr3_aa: ASSYSTGSGSTQY
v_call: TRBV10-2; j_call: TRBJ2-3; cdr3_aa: ASREGLALMKDTQY
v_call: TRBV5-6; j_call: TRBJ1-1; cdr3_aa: ASIPFTGPHTEAF
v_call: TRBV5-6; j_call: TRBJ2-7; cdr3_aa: ASSDRSYEQY
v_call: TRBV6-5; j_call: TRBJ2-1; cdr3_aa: ASGLAGGPNNEQF
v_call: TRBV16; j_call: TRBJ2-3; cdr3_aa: ASSQGGSTDTQY
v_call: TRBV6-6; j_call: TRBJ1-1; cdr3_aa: ASSYLGSEAF
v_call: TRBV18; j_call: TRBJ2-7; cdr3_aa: ASSPGQGIGYEQY
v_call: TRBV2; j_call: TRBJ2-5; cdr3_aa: ASSEASGGQETQY
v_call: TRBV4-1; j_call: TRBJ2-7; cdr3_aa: ASSQEPTNSYEQY
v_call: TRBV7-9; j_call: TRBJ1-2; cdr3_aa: ASSPLDRGDGYT
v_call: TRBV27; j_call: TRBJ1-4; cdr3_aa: ASRGGQGWEKLF
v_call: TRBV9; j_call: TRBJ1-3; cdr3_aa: ASSYRSGIGGNTIY
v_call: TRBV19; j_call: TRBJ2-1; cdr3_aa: ASSVVGNYNEQF
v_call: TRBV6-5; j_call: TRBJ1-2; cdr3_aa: ASSYSETPNYGYT
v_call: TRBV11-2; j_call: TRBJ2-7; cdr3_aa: ASSLAQGGSYEQY
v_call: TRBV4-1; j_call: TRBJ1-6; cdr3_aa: ASSQVRVYSPLH
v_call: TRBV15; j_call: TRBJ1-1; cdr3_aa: ATSRSAAGDTEAF
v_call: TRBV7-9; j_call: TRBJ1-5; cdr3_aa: ASSPLGLPTQPQH
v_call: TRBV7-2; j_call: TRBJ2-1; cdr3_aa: ASSLVRGAQIYNEQF
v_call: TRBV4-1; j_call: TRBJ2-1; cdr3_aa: ASSQVFLPGGYNEQF
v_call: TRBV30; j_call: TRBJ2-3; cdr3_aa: AWSSVGASTDTQY
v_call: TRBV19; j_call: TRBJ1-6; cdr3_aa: ASSSVYSPLH
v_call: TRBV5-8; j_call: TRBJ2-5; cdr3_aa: ASSLGEVGPMEETQY
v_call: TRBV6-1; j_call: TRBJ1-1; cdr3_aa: ASSVGTGVEAF
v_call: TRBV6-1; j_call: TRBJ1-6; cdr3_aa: ASSEKPGQAYSPLH
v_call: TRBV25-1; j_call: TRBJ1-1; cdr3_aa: ASSDPSLEAF
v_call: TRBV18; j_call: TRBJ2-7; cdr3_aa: ASSPHDRGGSEQY
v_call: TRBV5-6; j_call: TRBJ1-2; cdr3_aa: ASSLVQGKGYT
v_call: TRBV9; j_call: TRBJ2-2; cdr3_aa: ASSPGTGQVELF
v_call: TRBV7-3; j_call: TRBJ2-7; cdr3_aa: ASSVGITYEQY